This T cell receptor (beta chain) was found in a study of shared clonotypes between healthy human individuals (dated by TCRdb to the early 2020s). As for the study more broadly: The cohort included three men and two women between 18 and 49 years of age. For each donor, CD4 naive and CD4 memory were each run on three plates, CD8 naive on two plates, and CD8 memory on one plate. To estimate repertoire size and how much clonotypes are shared between individuals, the study performed deep sequencing of blood TCR repertoires from a handful of healthy adults. Per donor, leukapheresis produced somewhere between about 0.94 and 9.5 billion PBMCs. Libraries were prepared and TCR repertoires were sequenced by different laboratories using diverse techniques, in order to increase sequencing depth and limit assay-specific biases.

The donors were healthy, HIV-negative adults with no recently reported acute infections or vaccinations. Every donor was a Caucasian adult residing in Nashville, Tennessee, USA. CD4+ T cells were enriched through magnetic negative selection, after which naive cells were positively selected on CD45RA and the remaining negative fraction served as the memory subset. Blood was obtained by leukapheresis, after which PBMCs were separated by Ficoll-Histopaque density gradient centrifugation and cryopreserved in liquid nitrogen vapor phase. Analytical flow cytometry was used to check the purity and quantity of every magnetically sorted T cell population. From each sorted fraction, genomic DNA was isolated and quantified by UV absorbance on a Nanodrop 2000c. From its cysteine to its phenylalanine, the CDR3 spans 14 amino acids. Only CDR3 DNA is held: 42 bases, read in frame from base 1. Trimming removed 5 bases from V and 8 bases from J, leaving 19 bases between the germline ends. As encoded in the germline V gene (reference sequence), CDR1 is SGHKS while CDR2 is YYEKEE.

Details on this clone: Its cognate antigen has yet to be identified. No per-base quality is available; no much larger clone lies one base away.

Study-wide findings and limitations: Sampling was restricted to blood, and TCR repertoires in tissue are likely to differ from TCR repertoires in blood. Incomplete sequencing was indicated by rarefaction of sorted-subset datasets, despite the large sequencing depth. Pairwise subsampling led to the expectation that sequencing depth would affect the degree of clonotype sharing among donors. Because the study included a small number of donors, the genetic and exposure-history diversity represented was limited. Higher generation probabilities were observed for clonotypes shared by all four sorted-subset donors than for non-shared clonotypes. Naive subsets generally had larger estimated clonotype richness than memory subsets. Approximately 5% of naive CD4, more than 3% of naive CD8, 2% to 2.5% of memory CD4, and 0.4% of memory CD8 clonotypes were shared across four donors.

Using the deep immunoSEQ assay, TCR CDR3 regions were amplified from genomic DNA by multiplex PCR. Extracted genomic DNA from each cell subset was distributed evenly across all wells of several immunoSEQ 96-well plates, and each plate was treated as a replicate. For sorted subsets, each replicate PCR was loaded with 200 ng genomic DNA, equivalent to 30,000 to 35,000 T cell genomes. The purified libraries were quantified using a Qubit 3.0 fluorometer, sized with a Bioanalyzer 2100, and then quantified again using the KAPA Library Quantification kit. Every immunoSEQ 96-well plate was sequenced on a dedicated single-read 150-cycle Illumina NextSeq 550 flow cell. The paper's data handling went like this. Because the immunoSEQ output held only junctional sequences and lacked quality scores, the filtering could not match the filtering applied to full-length reads. To assign V/J genes and CDR3, sequences were annotated using PyIR, a Python wrapper for IgBLAST v1.9, with IMGT germline references. Reads were removed for weak V/J assignments (E-value above 1e-6), missing CDR3, stop codons, out-of-frame junctions, or ambiguous translated residues. A V3J clonotype was defined by an identical inferred V gene, J gene, and CDR3 amino acid sequence. Percentage overlap between repertoires was computed as shared unique clonotypes divided by the size of the smaller repertoire. Richness of each repertoire was evaluated using RTK rarefaction, the Chao1 estimator, and Recon v2.1 estimates of unobserved clonotypes. For all TCRbeta clonotypes obtained by the gDNA method from four donors, generation probabilities were computed with OLGA. Held by TCRdb, this immuneACCESS table contains in-frame sequences only and omits some clones. Under half of the omission traces to an unresolved V gene where checked; the cause of the rest is unknown. Clone size and the V and J calls come from that table; the DNA yielded D and trimming. For this sample the table gives over 1.5 million clones, of which 95% to 99% were detected only once. The top ten clonotypes cover roughly 0.42% of the sample.

The source material was naive CD4+ T cells sorted from blood. In light of the paper, this sample's cell subset or site label describes: CD45RA+ positively selected. The sequence links TRBV5-5 to TRBJ1-2; a weak D assignment points to TRBD1 (5 bases agree). The clonotype was recovered from a man aged 30 to 45 in good health. The DNA reads TGTGCCAGCAGTCCACAGGTGGGGAAGGAAGGCTACACCTTC. Translated, this is CASSPQVGKEGYTF.